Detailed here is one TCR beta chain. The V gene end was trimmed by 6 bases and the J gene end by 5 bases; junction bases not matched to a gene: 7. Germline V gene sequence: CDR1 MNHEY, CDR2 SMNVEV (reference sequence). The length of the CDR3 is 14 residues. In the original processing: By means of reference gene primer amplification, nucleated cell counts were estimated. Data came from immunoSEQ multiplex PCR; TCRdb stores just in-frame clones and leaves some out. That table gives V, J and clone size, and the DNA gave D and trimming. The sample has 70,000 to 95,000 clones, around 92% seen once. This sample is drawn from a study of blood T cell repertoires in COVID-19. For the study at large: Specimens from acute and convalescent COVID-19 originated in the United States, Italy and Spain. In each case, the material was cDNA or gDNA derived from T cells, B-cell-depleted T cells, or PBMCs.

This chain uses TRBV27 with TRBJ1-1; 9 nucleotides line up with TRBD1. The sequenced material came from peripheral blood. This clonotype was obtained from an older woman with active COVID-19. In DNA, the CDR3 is TGTGCCAGCAGGGGGACAGGGTCTAGGACTGAAGCTTTCTTT. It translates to CASRGTGSRTEAFF.